This is a list of T cell receptor beta chains from one sample in a study of T cell responses to AZD1222 COVID-19 vaccine. Using immunoSEQ multiplex PCR, the repertoire was profiled, and TCRdb retains in-frame clones only, with some absent. The table records more than 75,000 clones, about nine tenths of them present only once. The specimen comprised peripheral blood, sampled on day 0 of AZD1222 vaccination. The receptors stem from an adult in good health. The CDR3 runs from the conserved cysteine through the conserved F or W. The order of the fields is clone size, V gene, D gene, J gene, CDR3 protein, CDR3 DNA. A D gene is named only where the DNA matches it firmly. Not every row has a clone size; where given, it reads once, few, many or a size class.

abundance: NA; v_gene: TRBV25-1; d_gene: TRBD1; j_gene: TRBJ1-2; CDR3aa: CACHRGLGDGYTF; CDR3nt: TGTGCCTGCCACAGGGGGCTTGGCGATGGCTACACCTTC
abundance: NA; v_gene: TRBV6-5; d_gene: NA; j_gene: TRBJ2-7; CDR3aa: CASSYRVEYEQYF; CDR3nt: TGTGCCAGCAGTTACAGGGTAGAGTACGAGCAGTACTTC
abundance: NA; v_gene: TRBV2; d_gene: TRBD1; j_gene: TRBJ2-1; CDR3aa: CASRRDRTYNEQFF; CDR3nt: TGTGCCAGCAGACGGGACAGGACCTACAATGAGCAGTTCTTC
abundance: NA; v_gene: TRBV18; d_gene: NA; j_gene: TRBJ2-1; CDR3aa: CASSPLFNEQFF; CDR3nt: TGTGCCAGCTCACCCCTTTTCAATGAGCAGTTCTTC
abundance: NA; v_gene: TRBV12-5; d_gene: NA; j_gene: TRBJ1-5; CDR3aa: CASGLDTGERQPQHF; CDR3nt: TGTGCTAGTGGTTTGGACACGGGTGAACGCCAGCCCCAGCATTTT
abundance: NA; v_gene: TRBV4-3; d_gene: NA; j_gene: TRBJ2-2; CDR3aa: CASSQLNTGELFF; CDR3nt: TGCGCCAGCAGCCAACTGAACACCGGGGAGCTGTTTTTT
abundance: NA; v_gene: TRBV7-9; d_gene: NA; j_gene: TRBJ1-1; CDR3aa: CASSRSGTKAFF; CDR3nt: TGTGCCAGCAGCCGGAGCGGGACTAAAGCTTTCTTT
abundance: NA; v_gene: TRBV9; d_gene: TRBD1; j_gene: TRBJ1-5; CDR3aa: CASSDGQGYQPQHF; CDR3nt: TGTGCCAGCAGCGATGGACAGGGGTATCAGCCCCAGCATTTT
abundance: NA; v_gene: TRBV6-2/TRBV6-3; d_gene: NA; j_gene: TRBJ1-6; CDR3aa: CASSYPGTANSPLHF; CDR3nt: TGTGCCAGCAGTTATCCCGGGACGGCGAATTCACCCCTCCACTTT
abundance: NA; v_gene: TRBV6-6; d_gene: TRBD1; j_gene: TRBJ2-7; CDR3aa: CASSPRAGQGIYEQYF; CDR3nt: TGTGCCAGCAGCCCTAGAGCGGGACAGGGGATCTACGAGCAGTACTTC
abundance: NA; v_gene: TRBV19; d_gene: NA; j_gene: TRBJ1-5; CDR3aa: CASSRTTGASNQPQHF; CDR3nt: TGTGCCAGTAGCAGAACGACGGGGGCGAGCAATCAGCCCCAGCATTTT
abundance: NA; v_gene: TRBV7-3; d_gene: NA; j_gene: TRBJ2-1; CDR3aa: CASSQGGAYNEQFF; CDR3nt: TGTGCCTCCTCCCAAGGGGGGGCCTACAATGAGCAGTTCTTC
abundance: NA; v_gene: TRBV5-1; d_gene: NA; j_gene: TRBJ2-2; CDR3aa: CASSLVVLTGELFF; CDR3nt: TGCGCCAGCAGCTTGGTAGTCCTCACCGGGGAGCTGTTTTTT
abundance: NA; v_gene: TRBV10-3; d_gene: NA; j_gene: TRBJ2-5; CDR3aa: CAINSHPGASETQYF; CDR3nt: TGTGCCATCAATTCCCACCCAGGGGCCTCAGAGACCCAGTACTTC
abundance: once; v_gene: TRBV19; d_gene: NA; j_gene: TRBJ1-1; CDR3aa: CASSIFRGLNTEAFF; CDR3nt: TGTGCCAGTAGTATATTTCGGGGTCTGAACACTGAAGCTTTCTTT
abundance: once; v_gene: TRBV21-1; d_gene: NA; j_gene: TRBJ2-7; CDR3aa: CASSIPGQGSYEQYF; CDR3nt: TGTGCCAGCAGCATCCCGGGACAGGGGTCCTACGAGCAGTACTTC
abundance: few; v_gene: TRBV2; d_gene: TRBD1; j_gene: TRBJ2-7; CDR3aa: CASSTHRDRVDYEQYF; CDR3nt: TGTGCCAGCAGTACGCACCGGGACAGGGTCGACTACGAGCAGTACTTC
abundance: once; v_gene: TRBV5-6; d_gene: NA; j_gene: TRBJ2-5; CDR3aa: CASSLVAGPWETQYF; CDR3nt: TGTGCCAGCAGCTTGGTGGCGGGGCCCTGGGAGACCCAGTACTTC
abundance: NA; v_gene: TRBV2; d_gene: TRBD1; j_gene: TRBJ2-2; CDR3aa: CASRGGQGVSGELFF; CDR3nt: TGTGCCAGCAGGGGTGGACAGGGGGTATCCGGGGAGCTGTTTTTT
abundance: once; v_gene: TRBV3-1/TRBV3-2; d_gene: TRBD1; j_gene: TRBJ1-5; CDR3aa: CASSQPTGVYSNQPQHF; CDR3nt: TGTGCCAGCAGCCAGCCGACAGGGGTCTATAGCAATCAGCCCCAGCATTTT
abundance: NA; v_gene: TRBV9; d_gene: NA; j_gene: TRBJ2-1; CDR3aa: CASSMTGREQFF; CDR3nt: TGTGCCAGCAGCATGACGGGGCGTGAGCAGTTCTTC
abundance: NA; v_gene: TRBV29-1; d_gene: NA; j_gene: TRBJ1-2; CDR3aa: CSVGTPANYGYTF; CDR3nt: TGCAGCGTGGGGACACCCGCTAACTATGGCTACACCTTC
abundance: NA; v_gene: TRBV6-1; d_gene: NA; j_gene: TRBJ1-2; CDR3aa: CASSEGLGFRFGYTF; CDR3nt: TGTGCCAGCAGTGAAGGTCTGGGATTCAGGTTTGGCTACACCTTC
abundance: NA; v_gene: TRBV5-1; d_gene: TRBD1; j_gene: TRBJ2-3; CDR3aa: CASSLVRRGSDTQYF; CDR3nt: TGCGCCAGCAGCTTGGTTCGCAGGGGGTCAGATACGCAGTATTTT
abundance: NA; v_gene: TRBV5-5; d_gene: NA; j_gene: TRBJ2-1; CDR3aa: CASSLTFSRNEQFF; CDR3nt: TGTGCCAGCAGCTTGACCTTTTCGCGGAATGAGCAGTTCTTC
abundance: once; v_gene: TRBV19; d_gene: TRBD1; j_gene: TRBJ2-2; CDR3aa: CASSFRDREKIAGELFF; CDR3nt: TGTGCCAGTAGTTTCAGGGACAGGGAAAAAATAGCCGGGGAGCTGTTTTTT
abundance: NA; v_gene: TRBV2; d_gene: NA; j_gene: TRBJ2-5; CDR3aa: CASSAQETQYF; CDR3nt: TGTGCCAGCAGTGCCCAAGAGACCCAGTACTTC
abundance: NA; v_gene: TRBV10-1; d_gene: NA; j_gene: TRBJ1-1; CDR3aa: CASKKTGNTEAFF; CDR3nt: TGCGCCAGCAAAAAGACAGGGAACACTGAAGCTTTCTTT
abundance: NA; v_gene: TRBV6-5; d_gene: TRBD1; j_gene: TRBJ1-1; CDR3aa: CASSYDRDTEAFF; CDR3nt: TGTGCCAGCAGTTACGACAGGGACACTGAAGCTTTCTTT
abundance: NA; v_gene: TRBV12-5; d_gene: TRBD1; j_gene: TRBJ1-1; CDR3aa: CASGYRGSTEAFF; CDR3nt: TGTGCTAGTGGTTACAGGGGGTCCACTGAAGCTTTCTTT
abundance: NA; v_gene: TRBV9; d_gene: TRBD1; j_gene: TRBJ1-2; CDR3aa: CASSPTDRGLPRGYTF; CDR3nt: TGTGCCAGCAGCCCGACAGACAGGGGGCTCCCTAGGGGCTACACCTTC
abundance: NA; v_gene: TRBV19; d_gene: TRBD1; j_gene: TRBJ1-5; CDR3aa: CASSPAQGATGNQPQHF; CDR3nt: TGTGCCAGTAGTCCAGCTCAGGGGGCAACGGGCAATCAGCCCCAGCATTTT
abundance: few; v_gene: TRBV30; d_gene: NA; j_gene: TRBJ1-2; CDR3aa: CAWTFRGPANYGYTF; CDR3nt: TGTGCCTGGACCTTCAGGGGTCCAGCTAACTATGGCTACACCTTC
abundance: once; v_gene: TRBV5-5; d_gene: NA; j_gene: TRBJ2-7; CDR3aa: CASSLGRPAEGFEQYF; CDR3nt: TGTGCCAGCAGCTTGGGTAGGCCCGCGGAGGGCTTCGAGCAGTACTTC
abundance: once; v_gene: TRBV6-5; d_gene: TRBD1; j_gene: TRBJ1-2; CDR3aa: CASSYRTGVYGYTF; CDR3nt: TGTGCCAGCAGTTACAGGACAGGGGTCTATGGCTACACCTTC
abundance: few; v_gene: TRBV19; d_gene: TRBD1; j_gene: TRBJ1-5; CDR3aa: CASSVNRGGDQPQHF; CDR3nt: TGTGCCAGTAGTGTAAACAGGGGAGGAGATCAGCCCCAGCATTTT
abundance: NA; v_gene: TRBV9; d_gene: NA; j_gene: TRBJ1-3; CDR3aa: CASSVAPGGMSGNTIYF; CDR3nt: TGTGCCAGCAGCGTAGCTCCGGGGGGGATGTCTGGAAACACCATATATTTT
abundance: NA; v_gene: TRBV2; d_gene: NA; j_gene: TRBJ1-4; CDR3aa: CASSEAGASNEKLFF; CDR3nt: TGTGCCAGCAGTGAAGCTGGGGCGAGTAATGAAAAACTGTTTTTT
abundance: NA; v_gene: TRBV6-5; d_gene: NA; j_gene: TRBJ1-3; CDR3aa: CASSRLSSGNTIYF; CDR3nt: TGTGCCAGCAGCCGACTTAGCTCTGGAAACACCATATATTTT
abundance: NA; v_gene: TRBV7-8; d_gene: NA; j_gene: TRBJ1-1; CDR3aa: CASSPPRVTEAFF; CDR3nt: TGTGCCAGCAGCCCCCCAAGGGTCACTGAAGCTTTCTTT
abundance: NA; v_gene: TRBV12-3/TRBV12-4; d_gene: TRBD1; j_gene: TRBJ2-3; CDR3aa: CASRETGAGTQYF; CDR3nt: TGTGCCAGCAGGGAAACAGGGGCTGGTACGCAGTATTTT
abundance: NA; v_gene: TRBV9; d_gene: NA; j_gene: TRBJ1-6; CDR3aa: CASSVLPGPQGSPLHF; CDR3nt: TGTGCCAGCAGCGTGCTCCCCGGGCCTCAAGGATCACCCCTCCACTTT
abundance: NA; v_gene: TRBV5-1; d_gene: TRBD1; j_gene: TRBJ1-2; CDR3aa: CASSLAGTGGAGYTF; CDR3nt: TGCGCCAGCAGCTTGGCAGGGACAGGGGGCGCTGGCTACACCTTC
abundance: few; v_gene: TRBV6-4; d_gene: TRBD1; j_gene: TRBJ1-6; CDR3aa: CASSADRDSPLHF; CDR3nt: TGTGCCAGCAGTGCCGACAGGGATTCACCCCTCCACTTT
abundance: few; v_gene: TRBV6-5; d_gene: NA; j_gene: TRBJ1-2; CDR3aa: CASSYQGNYGYTF; CDR3nt: TGTGCCAGCAGTTACCAGGGGAACTATGGCTACACCTTC
abundance: NA; v_gene: TRBV6-5; d_gene: TRBD1; j_gene: TRBJ2-2; CDR3aa: CASSWDRDTGELFF; CDR3nt: TGTGCCAGCAGTTGGGACAGGGACACCGGGGAGCTGTTTTTT
abundance: once; v_gene: TRBV10-3; d_gene: NA; j_gene: TRBJ2-1; CDR3aa: CAISEIAGRQNEQFF; CDR3nt: TGTGCCATCAGTGAGATTGCTGGTAGGCAAAATGAGCAGTTCTTC
abundance: once; v_gene: TRBV2; d_gene: NA; j_gene: TRBJ2-1; CDR3aa: CASKGDREQFF; CDR3nt: TGTGCCAGCAAGGGGGACCGTGAGCAGTTCTTC
abundance: NA; v_gene: TRBV29-1; d_gene: NA; j_gene: TRBJ2-3; CDR3aa: CSVEGDTYTQYF; CDR3nt: TGCAGCGTGGAGGGAGACACTTATACGCAGTATTTT
abundance: NA; v_gene: TRBV18; d_gene: NA; j_gene: TRBJ1-6; CDR3aa: CASSPGGTNNSPLHF; CDR3nt: TGTGCCAGCTCACCAGGGGGAACAAATAATTCACCCCTCCACTTT
abundance: NA; v_gene: TRBV7-2; d_gene: NA; j_gene: TRBJ2-2; CDR3aa: CASSLPSANGELFF; CDR3nt: TGTGCCAGCAGCCTCCCGTCTGCTAACGGGGAGCTGTTTTTT
abundance: once; v_gene: TRBV19; d_gene: NA; j_gene: TRBJ1-5; CDR3aa: CASSMRQDFYSNQPQHF; CDR3nt: TGTGCCAGTAGTATGCGGCAGGATTTTTATAGCAATCAGCCCCAGCATTTT
abundance: NA; v_gene: TRBV7-2; d_gene: TRBD2; j_gene: TRBJ2-7; CDR3aa: CASSLELAGDYEQYF; CDR3nt: TGTGCCAGCAGCTTAGAACTAGCGGGGGACTACGAGCAGTACTTC
abundance: once; v_gene: TRBV7-3; d_gene: NA; j_gene: TRBJ2-2; CDR3aa: CASSENRGATGELFF; CDR3nt: TGTGCCAGCAGCGAGAATCGCGGGGCCACCGGGGAGCTGTTTTTT
abundance: NA; v_gene: TRBV7-3; d_gene: NA; j_gene: TRBJ1-6; CDR3aa: CASSLNGNSPLHF; CDR3nt: TGTGCCAGCAGCTTAAATGGTAACTCACCCCTCCACTTT
abundance: NA; v_gene: TRBV6-5; d_gene: NA; j_gene: TRBJ1-2; CDR3aa: CASSYYGDYVISGYTF; CDR3nt: TGTGCCAGCAGTTACTATGGGGATTACGTTATTTCTGGCTACACCTTC
abundance: NA; v_gene: TRBV7-2; d_gene: NA; j_gene: TRBJ2-5; CDR3aa: CASSALGGPQETQYF; CDR3nt: TGTGCCAGCAGCGCCTTAGGGGGGCCCCAAGAGACCCAGTACTTC
abundance: NA; v_gene: TRBV9; d_gene: TRBD2; j_gene: TRBJ2-3; CDR3aa: CASSVDSGGITQYF; CDR3nt: TGTGCCAGCAGCGTAGATAGCGGGGGAATTACGCAGTATTTT
abundance: NA; v_gene: TRBV2; d_gene: NA; j_gene: TRBJ1-2; CDR3aa: CASRPGTNYGYTF; CDR3nt: TGTGCCAGCAGGCCGGGAACTAACTATGGCTACACCTTC
abundance: few; v_gene: TRBV28; d_gene: TRBD1; j_gene: TRBJ1-1; CDR3aa: CASSFQGAPEAFF; CDR3nt: TGTGCCAGCAGTTTTCAGGGGGCCCCTGAAGCTTTCTTT